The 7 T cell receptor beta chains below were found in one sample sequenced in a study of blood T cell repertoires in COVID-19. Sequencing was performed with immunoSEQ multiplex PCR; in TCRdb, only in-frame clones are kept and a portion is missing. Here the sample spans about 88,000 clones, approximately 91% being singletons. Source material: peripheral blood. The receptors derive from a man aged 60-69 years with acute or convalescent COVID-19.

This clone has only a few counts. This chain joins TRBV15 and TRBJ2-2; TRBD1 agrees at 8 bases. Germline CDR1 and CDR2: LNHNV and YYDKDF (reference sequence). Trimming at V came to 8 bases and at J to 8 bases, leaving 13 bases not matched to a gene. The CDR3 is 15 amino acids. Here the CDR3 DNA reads TGTGCCACCTCACTTCTTGACAGGGGCAGGGGGGAGCTGTTTTTT. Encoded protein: CATSLLDRGRGELFF.

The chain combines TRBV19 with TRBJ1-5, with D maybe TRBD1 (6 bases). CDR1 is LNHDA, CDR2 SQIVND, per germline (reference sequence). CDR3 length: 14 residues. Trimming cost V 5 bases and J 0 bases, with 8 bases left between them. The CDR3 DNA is TGTGCCAGTAGTGTGGACAGTAGCAATCAGCCCCAGCATTTT. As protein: CASSVDSSNQPQHF. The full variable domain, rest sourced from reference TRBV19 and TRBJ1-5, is DGGITQSPKYLFRKEGQNVTLSCEQNLNHDAMYWYRQDPGQGLRLIYYSQIVNDFQKGDIAEGYSVSREKKESFPLTVTSAQKNPTAFYLCASSVDSSNQPQHFGDGTRLSIL.

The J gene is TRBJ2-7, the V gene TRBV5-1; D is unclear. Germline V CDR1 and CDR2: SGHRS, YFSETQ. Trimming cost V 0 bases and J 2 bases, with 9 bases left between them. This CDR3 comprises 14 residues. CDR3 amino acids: CASSLDGDPYEQYF. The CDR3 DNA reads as TGCGCCAGCAGCTTGGACGGAGACCCCTACGAGCAGTACTTC.

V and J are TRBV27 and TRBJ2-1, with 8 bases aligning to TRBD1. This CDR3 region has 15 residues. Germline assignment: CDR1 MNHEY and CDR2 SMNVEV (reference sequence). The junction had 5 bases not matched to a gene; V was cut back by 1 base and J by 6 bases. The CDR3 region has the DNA TGTGCCAGCAGTTTATGGGGACAGGCTTCCAATGAGCAGTTCTTC. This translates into CASSLWGQASNEQFF.

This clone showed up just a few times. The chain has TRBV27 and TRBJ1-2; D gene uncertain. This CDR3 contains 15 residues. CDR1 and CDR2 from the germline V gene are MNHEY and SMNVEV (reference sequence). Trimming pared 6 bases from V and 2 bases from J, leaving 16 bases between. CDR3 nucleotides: TGTGCCAGCAGCCCGGACGGCCGGAGGAACTATGGCTACACCTTC. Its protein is CASSPDGRRNYGYTF.

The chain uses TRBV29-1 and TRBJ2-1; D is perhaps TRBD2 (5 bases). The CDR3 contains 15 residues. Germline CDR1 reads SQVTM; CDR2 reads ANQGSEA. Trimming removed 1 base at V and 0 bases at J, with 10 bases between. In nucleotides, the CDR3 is TGCAGCGTTGAAGCTAGTGGGAGCTCCTACAATGAGCAGTTCTTC. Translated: CSVEASGSSYNEQFF.

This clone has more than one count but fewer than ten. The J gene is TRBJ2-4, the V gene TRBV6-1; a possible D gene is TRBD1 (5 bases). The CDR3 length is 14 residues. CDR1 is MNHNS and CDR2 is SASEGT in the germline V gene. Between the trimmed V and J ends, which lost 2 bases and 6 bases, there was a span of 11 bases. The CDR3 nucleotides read TGTGCCAGCAGTGAATCAAGACAGCCAAACATTCAGTACTTC. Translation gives CASSESRQPNIQYF.